The 15 T cell receptor beta chains in this list originate from one sample, sequenced in a study of Tregs in tolerant kidney transplant recipients. Clones were read by immunoSEQ multiplex PCR, and TCRdb kept only the in-frame ones, dropping some. The data show around 230,000 clones, approximately 84% seen once. The sample consisted of CD4+ T cells from blood. The receptor set was obtained from a human donor in good health.

This clone was found once. This chain connects TRBV27 to TRBJ2-5; 7 nucleotides match TRBD1. Germline trimming cut 6 bases from V and 4 bases from J; bases unmatched to any gene: 8. The CDR3 contains 14 residues. CDR1 and CDR2 (germline): MNHEY, SMNVEV (reference sequence). This CDR3 reads CASRRGQLGETQYF. Written as DNA, the CDR3 is TGTGCCAGCAGACGGGGACAGCTTGGAGAGACCCAGTACTTC.

The V call is TRBV6-1, the J call TRBJ1-2; D unresolved. Per the germline V gene, CDR1 is MNHNS and CDR2 is SASEGT. Trimming cost V 0 bases and J 7 bases, with 15 bases left between them. The CDR3 totals 15 residues. The CDR3 loop reads CASSEAPLLSSGYTF. The CDR3 coding sequence is TGTGCCAGCAGTGAAGCTCCCCTCCTAAGCAGTGGCTACACCTTC.

DNA of the CDR3: TGTGCCAGCAGTGAACCAGGACAGGGAAGTGAAAAACTGTTTTTT. Protein: CASSEPGQGSEKLFF. The genes are TRBV6-1 and TRBJ1-4, with TRBD1 identical over 8 bases. CDR1 MNHNS and CDR2 SASEGT come from the germline V gene. This CDR3 is 15 amino acids long. V shed 2 bases, J shed 7 bases, and the junction held 6 bases outside the gene matches.

The chain joins TRBV15 to TRBJ1-3; D is undetermined. Germline lookup yields CDR1 LNHNV and CDR2 YYDKDF (reference sequence). Trimming took off 0 bases at V and 4 bases at J, with 10 bases between the two ends. CDR3 size: 15 residues. The CDR3 nucleotides are TGTGCCACCAGCAGAGATGCCGGGTCGGGAAACACCATATATTTT. Protein product: CATSRDAGSGNTIYF. Complete variable domain (other parts from reference TRBV15 and TRBJ1-3): DAMVIQNPRYQVTQFGKPVTLSCSQTLNHNVMYWYQQKSSQAPKLLFHYYDKDFNNEADTPDNFQSRRPNTSFCFLDIRSPGLGDTAMYLCATSRDAGSGNTIYFGEGSWLTVV.

V and J are TRBV28 and TRBJ1-2; the D is unclear. In germline, CDR1 is MDHEN, CDR2 SYDVKM. The length of the CDR3 is 13 residues. Trimming left V 6 bases short and J 8 bases short, with 16 bases between. CDR3 sequence (DNA): TGTGCCAGCAGGAACAGACTACTAGGAGGCTACACCTTC. It codes for CASRNRLLGGYTF.

This clone turned up a few times. V is TRBV29-1 and J is TRBJ2-3; 8 bases agree with TRBD2. J lost 4 bases, V lost 6 bases, and 9 bases had no gene match. Germline V gene sequence: CDR1 SQVTM, CDR2 ANQGSEA. The CDR3 covers 14 residues. The CDR3 region is CSVGSGEGSDTQYF. The CDR3 nucleotides are TGCAGCGTCGGTAGCGGGGAGGGCTCAGATACGCAGTATTTT.

The V call is TRBV4-2, the J call TRBJ2-1; D is unclear. Per the germline V gene, CDR1 is LGHNA and CDR2 is YNFKEQ. V lost 4 bases to trimming and J lost 8 bases, with 12 bases between them. The CDR3 sequence is 13 residues long. The CDR3 loop is CASSPSSLYEQFF. CDR3 bases: TGTGCCAGCAGCCCCTCCTCTCTTTATGAGCAGTTCTTC.

The chain has TRBV7-2 and TRBJ2-2; D unresolved. In germline, CDR1 is SGHTA, CDR2 FQGNSA. The CDR3 extends over 15 amino acids. Trimming took off 2 bases at V and 1 base at J, with 8 bases between the two ends. CDR3 nucleotides: TGTGCCAGCAGCTTATTCGCCCAGAACACCGGGGAGCTGTTTTTT. Amino acids: CASSLFAQNTGELFF.

The chain uses TRBV18 and TRBJ2-2; no firm D call. V was trimmed by 2 bases and J by 1 base, leaving 8 bases between them. This CDR3 comprises 15 residues. From germline, CDR1 is KGHSH and CDR2 LQKENI. CDR3 protein: CASSPSAGNTGELFF. DNA of the CDR3: TGTGCCAGCTCACCATCGGCAGGGAACACCGGGGAGCTGTTTTTT.

The chain is built from TRBV29-1 and TRBJ2-5; D tentatively reads TRBD1 or TRBD2 (6 bases each). This CDR3 comprises 12 residues. From germline, CDR1 is SQVTM and CDR2 ANQGSEA. V lost 3 bases and J 5 bases, leaving 10 bases between the germline ends. This CDR3 reads CSVERGRETQYF. Written as DNA, the CDR3 is TGCAGCGTTGAGAGGGGGAGGGAGACCCAGTACTTC.

DNA for the CDR3: TGTGCCATCAGTGATACCGGGTCCTCCTCCTACGAGCAGTACTTC. It yields the protein CAISDTGSSSYEQYF. The genes are TRBV10-3 and TRBJ2-7, with unresolved D. The ends were cut back, 3 bases at V and 0 bases at J, with 12 bases in the middle. CDR1 is ENHRY, CDR2 SYGVKD, per germline. The CDR3 runs 15 residues.

As to this clone: One junction end does not reproduce the germline sequence, and a read error may be involved. Here the CDR3 reads CASSPRTGVSYEQHF. In nucleotides, the CDR3 is TGTGCCAGCTCACCCCGGACAGGGGTCTCCTACGAGCAGCACTTC. This chain joins TRBV18 and TRBJ2-7, with 9 bases fitting TRBD1. CDR3 length equals 15 residues. In germline, CDR1 is KGHSH, CDR2 LQKENI.

The genes are TRBV5-1 and TRBJ2-5, with TRBD1 as a possible D gene (7 bases). The CDR3 is 13 amino acids. Germline CDR1 SGHRS, CDR2 YFSETQ. V was shortened by 6 bases and J by 4 bases, with 13 bases between the two germline ends. CDR3 bases: TGCGCCAGCACTACTCAGGGGGGAGAGACCCAGTACTTC. Its translation is CASTTQGGETQYF.

The rearrangement joins TRBV9 to TRBJ2-3, with D maybe TRBD2 (6 bases). The CDR3 runs to 18 residues. V lost 2 bases to trimming and J lost 0 bases, with 19 bases between them. Per germline, CDR1 SGDLS and CDR2 YYNGEE. The CDR3 nucleotides read TGTGCCAGCAGCGTCGAATGGGGAGGCCCTGCTAGCACAGATACGCAGTATTTT. The encoded protein is CASSVEWGGPASTDTQYF.

The chain is built from TRBV27 and TRBJ2-4; 9 positions match TRBD1. J lost 2 bases, V lost 6 bases, and 5 bases had no gene match. The CDR3 spans 15 residues. Germline CDR1 and CDR2: MNHEY and SMNVEV (reference sequence). The CDR3: CASRRTGVTKNIQYF. The CDR3 nucleotides read TGTGCCAGCAGGAGGACAGGGGTAACCAAAAACATTCAGTACTTC.